This record concerns one T cell receptor beta chain sequence. An end of the junction differs from the germline gene, which may be a read error. The data derive from a study of cytomegalovirus exposure and HLA in healthy donors. 60 Vbeta and 13 Jbeta primers were used in PCR. Using immunoSEQ multiplex PCR, the repertoire was profiled, and TCRdb retains in-frame clones only, with some absent. The profile shows about 170,000 clones, around 80% of them singletons. The germline V gene has CDR1 MNHEY and CDR2 SVGAGI. The CDR3 is 14 amino acids. This receptor was taken from a woman between 50 and 59 years old in good health and CMV-seropositive. The chain joins TRBV6-5 to TRBJ1-2; perhaps TRBD1 as D (6 bases). Material for sequencing was PBMCs. CDR3 region: CASSNSGVLRGYTF. The DNA for the CDR3 is TGTGCCAGCAGTAACTCAGGGGTACTCAGGGGCTACACCTTC.